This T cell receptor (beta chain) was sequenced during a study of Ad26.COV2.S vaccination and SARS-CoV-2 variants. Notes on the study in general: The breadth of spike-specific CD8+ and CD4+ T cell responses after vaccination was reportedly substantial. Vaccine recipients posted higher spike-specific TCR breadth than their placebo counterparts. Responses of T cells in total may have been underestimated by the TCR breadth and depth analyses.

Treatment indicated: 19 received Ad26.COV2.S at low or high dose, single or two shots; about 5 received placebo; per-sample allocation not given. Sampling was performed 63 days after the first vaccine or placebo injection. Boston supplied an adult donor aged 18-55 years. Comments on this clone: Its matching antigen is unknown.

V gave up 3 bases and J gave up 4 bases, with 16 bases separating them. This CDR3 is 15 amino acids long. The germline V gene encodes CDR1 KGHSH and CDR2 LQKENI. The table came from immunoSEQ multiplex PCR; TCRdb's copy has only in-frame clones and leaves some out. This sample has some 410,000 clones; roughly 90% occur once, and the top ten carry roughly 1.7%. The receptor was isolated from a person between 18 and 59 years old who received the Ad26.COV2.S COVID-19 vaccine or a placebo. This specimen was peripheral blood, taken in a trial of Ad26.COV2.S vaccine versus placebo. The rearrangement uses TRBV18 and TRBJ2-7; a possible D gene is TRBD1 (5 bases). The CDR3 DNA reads TGTGCCAGCTCACCTATTAGGGGCGCAGGTTACGAGCAGTACTTC. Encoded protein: CASSPIRGAGYEQYF.